These 26 T cell receptor beta chains were sequenced from one sample in a study of T cells in localized non-small cell lung cancer. The protocol was immunoSEQ multiplex PCR, while the TCRdb copy is restricted to in-frame clones and leaves out a portion. The data show roughly 34,000 clones, around 86% seen once. Sequencing used peripheral blood, obtained before any cancer treatment. These receptors all come from a male donor at least 60 years old with stage III lung adenocarcinoma.

The genes are TRBV6-6 and TRBJ1-4, with D unclear. This CDR3 region has 13 residues. V was cut by 8 bases and J by 0 bases, with 7 bases left in between. The germline V gene encodes CDR1 MNHNY and CDR2 SVGAGI (reference sequence). CDR3 residues: CASGSSTNEKLFF. The CDR3 region has the DNA TGTGCCAGCGGAAGTTCAACTAATGAAAAACTGTTTTTT.

In this sample, this clone turned up once. V gene TRBV6-1 combines with J gene TRBJ1-2, with D unclear. The germline V gene has CDR1 MNHNS and CDR2 SASEGT. The length of the CDR3 is 15 residues. Trimming shortened V by 2 bases and J by 1 base, and 11 bases separated the two germline ends. The CDR3 DNA follows: TGTGCCAGCAGTGAAAAGTGGGAGTTTAACTATGGCTACACCTTC. Translating it yields CASSEKWEFNYGYTF.

About this clone: At one boundary the junction diverges from the germline segment, which might be a read error. This chain links TRBV7-6 with TRBJ2-7; tentative D call: TRBD1 (9 bases). The V gene's germline CDR1 is SGHVS and CDR2 FNYEAQ. CDR3 length: 15 amino acids. CDR3: CASSFSGTGSSEQYF. For the CDR3, the DNA is TGTGCCAGCAGCTTTAGCGGGACAGGGTCCTCCGAGCAGTACTTC.

The gene calls are TRBV14 and TRBJ2-2; TRBD2 aligns across 7 bases. Trimming cost V 7 bases and J 4 bases; bases outside gene matches: 3. Germline lookup yields CDR1 SGHDN and CDR2 FVKESK. The CDR3 consists of 13 residues. CDR3 sequence: CASMWGGTGELFF. The CDR3 region has the DNA TGTGCCAGCATGTGGGGGGGCACCGGGGAGCTGTTTTTT.

The V call is TRBV11-2, the J call TRBJ2-1, with D hard to call. Germline CDR1 SGHAT, CDR2 FQNNGV. The V and J ends lost 3 bases and 4 bases respectively, with 10 bases between them. The CDR3 is made up of 14 amino acids. CDR3 sequence reads: CASSLEWGYNEQFF. The CDR3 DNA reads as TGTGCCAGCAGCTTGGAATGGGGATACAATGAGCAGTTCTTC.

The chain carries TRBV4-1 and TRBJ2-3; 8 positions agree with TRBD1. Germline-derived CDR1 and CDR2 are MGHRA and YSYEKL. CDR3 size: 18 residues. The V segment lost 0 bases and the J segment 3 bases; nucleotides outside the gene matches: 11. This chain's CDR3 is CASSQEPLWTGYTDTQYF. The CDR3, as DNA: TGCGCCAGCAGCCAAGAACCACTCTGGACAGGGTATACAGATACGCAGTATTTT.

V usage is TRBV6-6 and J usage is TRBJ2-7; D is uncertain. From germline, CDR1 is MNHNY and CDR2 SVGAGI (reference sequence). This CDR3 has 13 amino acids. Between the trimmed V and J ends, which lost 7 bases and 3 bases, there was a span of 13 bases. The CDR3 DNA reads TGTGCCAGCATCCAAAACCCAATCTACGAGCAGTACTTC. Encoded protein: CASIQNPIYEQYF.

In its sample, this clone was seen once. CDR3 amino acids: CASGQSNQPQHF. CDR3 bases: TGTGCCAGCGGACAGTCCAATCAGCCCCAGCATTTT. V and J are TRBV6-1 and TRBJ1-5, with D perhaps TRBD1 (6 bases). The V end lost 8 bases, the J end lost 3 bases, and 8 bases lay between the germline ends. The CDR3 has 12 residues. The germline CDR1 and CDR2 sequences are MNHNS and SASEGT.

CDR3 sequence: CASARTGKRNTEAFF. CDR3 DNA: TGTGCCAGCGCTCGGACAGGCAAACGGAACACTGAAGCTTTCTTT. The gene calls are TRBV21-1 and TRBJ1-1; the DNA was not compared with TRBD1, the D call given in the table. TRBV21-1 is described as a pseudogene. The CDR3 covers 15 residues.

The chain couples TRBV14 to TRBJ2-1, with 10 bases fitting TRBD1. V lost 4 bases to trimming and J lost 3 bases; unmatched junction nucleotides: 3. This CDR3 contains 15 residues. Germline V gene data show CDR1 as SGHDN and CDR2 as FVKESK. The chain's CDR3 is CASSRGQGFYNEQFF. The CDR3, as DNA: TGTGCCAGCAGCCGGGGACAGGGGTTCTACAATGAGCAGTTCTTC.

This sequence joins TRBV6-5 and TRBJ2-7; the D gene could be TRBD1 or TRBD2 (5 bases each). V shed 6 bases and J shed 5 bases, with 20 bases lying between them. Germline assignment: CDR1 MNHEY and CDR2 SVGAGI. The CDR3 covers 15 residues. The CDR3 protein is CASSRRLGTSHEQYF. The CDR3 DNA reads as TGTGCCAGCAGCAGACGACTTGGGACGTCCCACGAGCAGTACTTC.

The genes are TRBV7-2 and TRBJ2-7; a possible D gene is TRBD1 (6 bases). This CDR3 comprises 14 residues. V was pared by 6 bases and J by 2 bases, with 14 bases between. Germline CDR1 and CDR2: SGHTA and FQGNSA. CDR3 protein: CASSRAAGAYEQYF. CDR3 bases: TGTGCCAGCAGTCGAGCCGCAGGGGCCTACGAGCAGTACTTC. Full variable domain (missing parts from reference TRBV7-2 and TRBJ2-7): GAGVSQSPSNKVTEKGKDVELRCDPISGHTALYWYRQSLGQGLEFLIYFQGNSAPDKSGLPSDRFSAERTGGSVSTLTIQRTQQEDSAVYLCASSRAAGAYEQYFGPGTRLTVT.

The J gene is TRBJ2-3, the V gene TRBV25-1; D gene ambiguous. The CDR3 is 14 amino acids. With 7 bases removed from V and 0 bases from J, the gap between germline ends came to 11 bases. The germline V gene has CDR1 MGHDK and CDR2 SYGVNS. The CDR3 is CASTGSISTDTQYF. The CDR3 DNA follows: TGTGCCAGCACCGGAAGTATAAGCACAGATACGCAGTATTTT.

This clone came up once. The V call is TRBV6-1, the J call TRBJ1-5; 10 bases map to TRBD1. This CDR3 contains 14 residues. Germline-derived CDR1 and CDR2 are MNHNS and SASEGT. V gave up 6 bases and J gave up 7 bases; unmatched junction bases: 6. The CDR3 loop reads CASSNRDRGQPQHF. Here the CDR3 DNA reads TGTGCCAGCAGCAACCGGGACAGGGGCCAGCCCCAGCATTTT.

The gene calls are TRBV13 and TRBJ2-1; D could derive from TRBD1 or TRBD2 (6 bases each). The CDR3 extends over 15 amino acids. CDR1 and CDR2 (germline): PRHDT, FYEKMQ (reference sequence). V lost 3 bases and J lost 5, with 14 bases in between. The CDR3 reads CASSFTGAGDNEQFF. The CDR3 region has the DNA TGTGCCAGCAGCTTTACGGGGGCCGGAGACAATGAGCAGTTCTTC.

V is TRBV5-5 and J is TRBJ2-7; D may be TRBD1 or TRBD2 (5 bases each). This CDR3 is 16 amino acids long. Between the trimmed V and J ends, which lost 2 bases and 3 bases, there was a span of 18 bases. Germline V gives CDR1 SGHKS, CDR2 YYEKEE (reference sequence). CDR3 DNA: TGTGCCAGCAGCTTTTTCGGGACCCCTTTATACTACGAGCAGTACTTC. Residues: CASSFFGTPLYYEQYF.

This sequence joins TRBV11-2 and TRBJ2-7; 7 nucleotides align to TRBD1. V trimming: 4 bases; J trimming: 3 bases; junction bases outside the gene matches: 6. The CDR3 sequence is 14 residues long. Per the germline V gene, CDR1 is SGHAT and CDR2 is FQNNGV. The chain's CDR3 is CASSSGQHFYEQYF. The CDR3 bases are TGTGCCAGCAGCTCGGGACAGCACTTCTACGAGCAGTACTTC.

This clone was seen only once. The junction shows a germline mismatch at one end, possibly a read error. This chain joins TRBV5-1 and TRBJ2-1; D gene uncertain. This CDR3 is built from 13 residues. Germline V gene lookup returns CDR1 SGHRS and CDR2 YFSETQ. CDR3 in DNA: TGCGCCAGCAGCGTAAGACTCTACACTGAGCAGTTCTTC. It is translated as CASSVRLYTEQFF.

V is TRBV28 and J is TRBJ2-5; 10 bases are a match to TRBD2. Germline trimming cut 4 bases from V and 4 bases from J; bases unmatched to any gene: 9. This CDR3 spans 16 amino acids. Germline V gene sequence: CDR1 MDHEN, CDR2 SYDVKM. CDR3 DNA: TGTGCCAGCAGTTCCAAGCGGGAGGGCCCTCGAGAGACCCAGTACTTC. The encoded protein is CASSSKREGPRETQYF.

The CDR3 loop is CASSHGTENQPQHF. In nucleotides, the CDR3 is TGTGCCAGTAGCCACGGGACAGAAAATCAGCCCCAGCATTTT. The rearrangement links TRBV19 to TRBJ1-5, with 7 bases matching TRBD1. V trimming: 6 bases; J trimming: 4 bases; junction bases outside the gene matches: 6. The CDR3 is 14 amino acids. CDR1 LNHDA and CDR2 SQIVND come from the germline V gene (reference sequence).

CDR3 sequence (DNA): TGTGCCAGCAGTCCAAGGATCGGGGAGCTGTTTTTT. This gives the protein CASSPRIGELFF. The rearrangement joins TRBV6-6 to TRBJ2-2, with D hard to call. This CDR3 is 12 amino acids long. Germline V gene data show CDR1 as MNHNY and CDR2 as SVGAGI (reference sequence). Trimming took off 5 bases at V and 7 bases at J, with 8 bases between the two ends.

This chain connects TRBV10-2 to TRBJ2-7; D unclear. CDR3 length equals 12 residues. V gave up 1 base and J gave up 7 bases, with 8 bases separating them. Germline V CDR1 and CDR2: WSHSY, SAAADI. The CDR3 DNA follows: TGCGCCAGCAGTGAGTTGGCGGTGGAGCAGTACTTC. Translating it yields CASSELAVEQYF.

V usage is TRBV28 and J usage is TRBJ1-2; no clear D gene. The CDR3 runs to 10 residues. The ends were cut back, 4 bases at V and 6 bases at J, with 3 bases in the middle. Germline-derived CDR1 and CDR2 are MDHEN and SYDVKM. The CDR3 region is CASSSHGYTF. CDR3 in DNA: TGTGCCAGCAGTTCCCATGGCTACACCTTC.

This clone was picked up one time. The rearrangement uses TRBV5-1 and TRBJ2-3, with unresolved D. The germline gives CDR1 SGHRS, CDR2 YFSETQ. The germline V and J ends were trimmed by 1 base and 5 bases, with 8 bases remaining between them. This CDR3 has 13 residues. CDR3 sequence reads: CASSLQPGDTQYF. CDR3 sequence (DNA): TGCGCCAGCAGCTTGCAGCCGGGAGATACGCAGTATTTT. The full variable domain, with the rest looked up from reference TRBV5-1 and TRBJ2-3, is KAGVTQTPRYLIKTRGQQVTLSCSPISGHRSVSWYQQTPGQGLQFLFEYFSETQRNKGNFPGRFSGRQFSNSRSEMNVSTLELGDSALYLCASSLQPGDTQYFGPGTRLTVL.

The chain has TRBV2 and TRBJ2-7; weak D call: TRBD1 (5 bases). The CDR3 extends over 13 amino acids. The V and J ends lost 4 bases and 5 bases respectively, with 12 bases between them. Per the germline V gene, CDR1 is SNHLY and CDR2 is FYNNEI. For the CDR3, the DNA is TGTGCCAGCAGTGCTCAGGGATTCGACGAGCAGTACTTC. Protein sequence: CASSAQGFDEQYF.

The chain is built from TRBV9 and TRBJ2-3; TRBD1 is a possible D gene (5 bases). The CDR3 totals 15 residues. V gave up 2 bases and J gave up 4 bases, with 14 bases separating them. Germline CDR1 is SGDLS and CDR2 is YYNGEE. The CDR3 DNA follows: TGTGCCAGCAGCGTCCAGTGGGGCGTAGCAGATACGCAGTATTTT. Translation: CASSVQWGVADTQYF.